The 24 T cell receptor beta chains in this list originate from one sample, sequenced in a study of HIV-infected patients and healthy controls. Reverse transcription used 450 to 550 ng RNA and constant-region primers for alpha and beta. Alpha and beta chain libraries were made separately by chain-specific third strand synthesis with multiplexing indices. TCRdb analysed the 5' RACE reads with MiXCR anew, one entry per CDR3 protein. Of around 8,000 distinct CDR3 sequences listed, 6% to 8% are singletons. Roughly three months, about 14 weeks, into antiretroviral therapy, follow-up blood was collected. All unsorted peripheral T cells were captured because whole blood was used without fractionation. Sequencing used blood, obtained during antiretroviral therapy. The receptor set was obtained from an adult with HIV infection.

This clonotype was detected many times. This beta chain is off target for a library built for alpha chains, so its abundance means little. The chain carries TRBV28 and TRBJ2-1; D is perhaps TRBD1 or TRBD2 (7 bases each). This CDR3 is 15 amino acids long. The germline gives CDR1 MDHEN, CDR2 SYDVKM. Trimming took 6 bases from V and 5 from J, leaving 17 bases between them. CDR3: CASRGGGVANNEQFF. As DNA, the CDR3 is TGTGCCAGCAGGGGAGGGGGCGTAGCTAACAATGAGCAGTTCTTC.

This clonotype was counted at least ten times. The library was built for alpha chains, so this beta chain is an off-target read and its size means little. This chain links TRBV3-1 with TRBJ2-4; the D is unclear. The CDR3 covers 12 residues. In germline, CDR1 is LGHDT, CDR2 YNNKEL (reference sequence). Trimming took off 4 bases at V and 3 bases at J, with 4 bases between the two ends. The DNA for the CDR3 is TGTGCCAGCAGCCCAAACAAAAACATTCAGTACTTC. Translated, it gives CASSPNKNIQYF.

This clonotype is classed as medium-sized. This beta chain is a stray sequence in a library constructed for alpha chains; its clone size is not meaningful. The chain carries TRBV10-3 and TRBJ2-3; 10 bases fit TRBD2. With V trimmed by 3 bases and J by 5 bases, 5 bases remained unmatched. Germline V gene data show CDR1 as ENHRY and CDR2 as SYGVKD. This CDR3 comprises 15 residues. DNA for the CDR3: TGTGCCATCAGTGAAAGCGGGAGGGCCCAAGATACGCAGTATTTT. Amino acid sequence: CAISESGRAQDTQYF.

This clonotype is medium-sized within its sample. This beta chain came through as a stray read in a library set up for alpha chains, and its size says little. The chain recombines TRBV5-1 with TRBJ2-1; D is uncertain. Looked up from germline, CDR1 is SGHRS and CDR2 is YFSETQ. The CDR3 covers 13 residues. Trimming took off 3 bases at V and 6 bases at J, with 10 bases between the two ends. This CDR3 reads CASSSGQINEQFF. CDR3 sequence (DNA): TGCGCCAGCAGCTCGGGCCAGATCAATGAGCAGTTCTTC.

This clonotype has at least ten counts. The library was prepared for alpha chains; this beta chain is a stray read, so its frequency means little. The rearrangement uses TRBV27 and TRBJ2-6, with a possible D match to TRBD2 (6 bases). Trimming stripped 1 base from V and 4 bases from J, with 8 bases between. Germline CDR1 is MNHEY and CDR2 is SMNVEV (reference sequence). This CDR3 has 15 residues. CDR3 DNA: TGTGCCAGCAGTTTATGGGGGGAAGGGGCCAACGTCCTGACTTTC. This codes for CASSLWGEGANVLTF.

This clonotype is termed medium-sized. Found in a library prepared for alpha chains, this beta chain is an off-target read, and its abundance has little meaning. J is TRBJ1-5 and V is TRBV28, with D hard to call. CDR3 length: 14 residues. V was shortened by 4 bases and J by 2 bases, with 9 bases between the two germline ends. Looked up from germline, CDR1 is MDHEN and CDR2 is SYDVKM. Written as DNA, the CDR3 is TGTGCCAGCAGTTACTCCGGAGGCAATCAGCCCCAGCATTTT. Its protein product is CASSYSGGNQPQHF.

This clonotype was seen at least ten times. This beta chain slipped into a library made for alpha chains as a stray read, so its size is not meaningful. The gene calls are TRBV7-2 and TRBJ2-3; 14 bases fit TRBD2. The CDR3 totals 16 residues. The ends lost 5 bases at V and 9 bases at J; junction bases unmatched: 10. CDR1 is SGHTA and CDR2 is FQGNSA in the germline V gene. The chain's CDR3 is CASSPRLAGGLTTQYF. The DNA of the CDR3 is TGTGCCAGCAGCCCGAGACTAGCGGGGGGGCTGACGACGCAGTATTTT.

This clonotype was counted ten times or more. This beta chain is off target for a library built for alpha chains, so its abundance means little. The chain couples TRBV6-1 to TRBJ2-3, with TRBD1 matching 10 bases. Germline V lookup: CDR1 MNHNS, CDR2 SASEGT. The CDR3 length is 16 residues. V shed 7 bases, J shed 2 bases, and the junction held 9 bases outside the gene matches. CDR3 sequence reads: CASIRRTGGITDTQYF. The DNA for the CDR3 is TGTGCCAGCATCCGAAGGACAGGGGGGATCACAGATACGCAGTATTTT.

This clonotype was counted at least ten times. This beta chain is a stray sequence in a library constructed for alpha chains; its clone size is not meaningful. This chain joins TRBV7-2 and TRBJ2-7; 7 bases match TRBD1. This CDR3 is built from 15 residues. Germline CDR1 reads SGHTA; CDR2 reads FQGNSA. After removal of 0 bases from V and 0 bases from J, the junction contained 2 bases not matched to a gene. The CDR3 DNA follows: TGTGCCAGCAGCTTAGCCGGGACAGCCTCCTACGAGCAGTACTTC. As protein: CASSLAGTASYEQYF.

This clonotype was recorded many times. Since it is a stray read in a library aimed at alpha chains, this beta chain has a size that is not meaningful. The V and J genes are TRBV13 and TRBJ2-3; the D gene is possibly TRBD1 (6 bases). Deletions cut 8 bases from V and 5 bases from J, with 14 bases between. The CDR3 contains 13 residues. The germline V gene encodes CDR1 PRHDT and CDR2 FYEKMQ (reference sequence). The CDR3 is CASSWGQGDTQYF. CDR3 nucleotide sequence: TGTGCCAGCTCCTGGGGGCAAGGAGATACGCAGTATTTT. The whole variable domain, filled in from reference TRBV13 and TRBJ2-3, reads AAGVIQSPRHLIKEKRETATLKCYPIPRHDTVYWYQQGPGQDPQFLISFYEKMQSDKGSIPDRFSAQQFSDYHSELNMSSLELGDSALYFCASSWGQGDTQYFGPGTRLTVL.

This clonotype was detected ten times or more. This beta chain was picked up by a library intended for alpha chains and is off target, so its count carries little meaning. The chain combines TRBV3-1 with TRBJ2-3, with D perhaps given as TRBD1 or TRBD2 (5 bases each). From germline, CDR1 is LGHDT and CDR2 YNNKEL (reference sequence). The CDR3 contains 15 residues. V gave up 4 bases and J gave up 2 bases, with 13 bases separating them. The CDR3 DNA sequence: TGTGCCAGCAGCCGGCTGGGGGAAGACACAGATACGCAGTATTTT. This encodes CASSRLGEDTDTQYF.

This clonotype was found many times. This beta chain slipped into a library made for alpha chains as a stray read, so its size is not meaningful. The chain recombines TRBV3-1 with TRBJ2-1; 7 bases map to TRBD2. V dropped 0 bases and J dropped 7; count of bases not matched to a gene: 15. Germline CDR1 LGHDT, CDR2 YNNKEL (reference sequence). The CDR3 runs 18 residues. Here the CDR3 reads CASSQDAPSGDLVNEQFF. The CDR3 bases are TGTGCCAGCAGCCAAGATGCCCCTAGCGGCGACCTGGTTAATGAGCAGTTCTTC.

This clonotype was found many times. Found in a library prepared for alpha chains, this beta chain is an off-target read, and its abundance has little meaning. The chain employs TRBV5-1 and TRBJ2-5; D is undetermined. In germline, CDR1 is SGHRS, CDR2 YFSETQ. Trimming took off 0 bases at V and 1 base at J, with 7 bases between the two ends. This CDR3 is built from 14 residues. The CDR3 DNA reads TGCGCCAGCAGCTTGGACAGATTCCAAGAGACCCAGTACTTC. Translating it yields CASSLDRFQETQYF.

This clonotype was seen repeatedly, ten times or more. Little can be read into the size of this beta chain, an off-target read in a library designed for alpha chains. This chain joins TRBV12-3 or TRBV12-4 and TRBJ2-7; D gene uncertain. Trimming took 7 bases from V and 0 from J, leaving 13 bases between them. The CDR3 spans 14 residues. This chain's CDR3 is CASTQDPNSYEQYF. DNA for the CDR3: TGTGCCAGCACCCAGGACCCAAACTCCTACGAGCAGTACTTC.

The sample holds many counts of this clonotype. This beta chain turned up in a library designed for alpha chains; as an off-target read, its abundance says little. Here the CDR3 reads CASSPPSAGSTGNTIYF. The CDR3 DNA reads as TGTGCCAGCTCACCACCGTCCGCAGGGTCGACTGGAAACACCATATATTTT. The genes are TRBV18 and TRBJ1-3; tentative D call: TRBD1 (5 bases). V was trimmed by 0 bases and J by 2 bases, leaving 14 bases between them. CDR1 and CDR2 (germline): KGHSH, LQKENI. The CDR3 spans 17 residues.

There are many counts of this clonotype. This beta chain was picked up by a library intended for alpha chains and is off target, so its count carries little meaning. The V call is TRBV7-8, the J call TRBJ2-2, with TRBD2 matching 7 bases. Germline V lookup: CDR1 SGHVS, CDR2 FQNEAQ. Losses at the gene ends were 8 bases for V and 3 bases for J; bases not matched to a gene: 9. The CDR3 runs 15 residues. CDR3 DNA: TGTGCCAGCGGGAGGGAGGGTTCCTACACCGGGGAGCTGTTTTTT. Its translation: CASGREGSYTGELFF.

This clonotype is deemed medium-sized. Since it is a stray read in a library aimed at alpha chains, this beta chain has a size that is not meaningful. The rearrangement joins TRBV28 to TRBJ2-2; 9 nucleotides align to TRBD2. The CDR3 extends over 16 amino acids. Germline loops: CDR1 MDHEN, CDR2 SYDVKM. After removal of 5 bases from V and 7 bases from J, the junction contained 11 bases not matched to a gene. CDR3 in DNA: TGTGCCAGCAGTCTCCCGATAGCGGGAGCGGTCGGGGAGCTGTTTTTT. It translates to CASSLPIAGAVGELFF.

By frequency in the sample, this clonotype is medium-sized (0.01 to 0.1%). With the library built for alpha chains, this beta chain is off target and its frequency is not meaningful. In nucleotides, the CDR3 is TGCAGCGTTGTTGTATACCTTAGCACAGATACGCAGTATTTT. Its translation is CSVVVYLSTDTQYF. This chain connects TRBV29-1 to TRBJ2-3; D ambiguous. The CDR3 consists of 14 residues. Germline V lookup: CDR1 SQVTM, CDR2 ANQGSEA. V lost 4 bases, J lost 0 bases, and 11 bases lay in between.

This clonotype was detected many times. With the library built for alpha chains, this beta chain is off target and its frequency is not meaningful. The V call is TRBV19, the J call TRBJ2-5; D remains unclear. The CDR3 loop spans 15 amino acids. The germline gives CDR1 LNHDA, CDR2 SQIVND (reference sequence). Between the trimmed V and J ends, which lost 5 bases and 2 bases, there was a span of 15 bases. CDR3 sequence reads: CASSDVAWVQETQYF. The CDR3 nucleotides are TGTGCCAGTAGTGATGTCGCGTGGGTACAAGAGACCCAGTACTTC.

This clonotype has at least ten counts. The library was designed around alpha chains, so this beta chain is a stray read whose abundance carries little weight. The chain couples TRBV12-3 or TRBV12-4 to TRBJ2-5; perhaps TRBD2 as D (6 bases). This CDR3 contains 14 residues. The V and J ends lost 5 bases and 1 base respectively, with 11 bases between them. CDR3 sequence reads: CASSPQGGQETQYF. The CDR3 DNA reads as TGTGCCAGCAGTCCTCAGGGAGGCCAAGAGACCCAGTACTTC.

This clonotype was seen repeatedly, ten times or more. As an off-target read in a library built for alpha chains, this beta chain has a frequency of little significance. The chain is built from TRBV5-1 and TRBJ2-1, with TRBD2 matching over 12 bases. V lost 3 bases and J lost 4; bases outside the gene matches: 5. Germline V lookup: CDR1 SGHRS, CDR2 YFSETQ. The CDR3 runs to 16 residues. The CDR3 nucleotides are TGCGCCAGCAGCTCCTCCGGGACTAGCGGGTACAATGAGCAGTTCTTC. Translated: CASSSSGTSGYNEQFF.

The table lists this clonotype with many counts. This beta chain slipped into a library made for alpha chains as a stray read, so its size is not meaningful. The rearrangement links TRBV27 to TRBJ2-3; D is possibly TRBD2 (6 bases). Germline loops: CDR1 MNHEY, CDR2 SMNVEV (reference sequence). CDR3 length: 15 residues. Between the trimmed V and J ends, which lost 0 bases and 9 bases, there was a span of 16 bases. CDR3 residues: CASSLSGGAEGTQYF. In DNA, the CDR3 is TGTGCCAGCAGTTTATCGGGCGGAGCGGAGGGGACGCAGTATTTT.

This clonotype was counted ten times or more. This beta chain is an off-target read within a library intended for alpha chains, so its frequency means little. The rearrangement joins TRBV20-1 to TRBJ1-5, with D unresolved. Trimming shortened V by 2 bases and J by 1 base, and 9 bases separated the two germline ends. The V gene's germline CDR1 is DFQATT and CDR2 SNEGSKA (reference sequence). This CDR3 region has 14 residues. CDR3 coding DNA: TGCAGTGCTAGACCCGTCGTGAGCAATCAGCCCCAGCATTTT. Translating it yields CSARPVVSNQPQHF.

By proportion, this clonotype is medium-sized. This beta chain was picked up by a library intended for alpha chains and is off target, so its count carries little meaning. CDR3 residues: CASSLAVKYEQYF. The CDR3 coding sequence is TGTGCCAGCAGCCTAGCGGTTAAATACGAGCAGTACTTC. This chain connects TRBV6-5 to TRBJ2-7; TRBD2 matches at 7 bases. From germline, CDR1 is MNHEY and CDR2 SVGAGI. V was clipped by 6 bases and J by 4 bases; unmatched bases: 6. This CDR3 has 13 amino acids.